These 4 T cell receptor beta chains came from one sample sequenced in a study of T cell repertoires in cytomegalovirus infection. From the reads, TCRdb called clonotypes with MiXCR, one entry per CDR3 protein. The table includes roughly 350,000 distinct CDR3 sequences, roughly a third detected once. Their recognized antigens are unknown. This specimen consisted of cultured PBMCs, obtained from culture after CMV antigen stimulation. The origin of the receptors is a human donor in good health (CMV status not recorded). Some clones in this sample may be carry-over from other donors' samples.

The V call is TRBV11-2, the J call TRBJ1-5; D is undetermined. Germline CDR1 SGHAT, CDR2 FQNNGV. The CDR3 spans 16 residues. The V end was cut by 6 bases, the J end by 3 bases, with 18 bases between. The CDR3 coding sequence is TGTGCCAGCAGACAAGCGGGTGCAGGTGACAATCAGCCCCAGCATTTT. Translated, it gives CASRQAGAGDNQPQHF. Supplemented by reference TRBV11-2 and TRBJ1-5, the full variable domain reads EAGVAQSPRYKIIEKRQSVAFWCNPISGHATLYWYQQILGQGPKLLIQFQNNGVVDDSQLPKDRFSAERLKGVDSTLKIQPAKLEDSAVYLCASRQAGAGDNQPQHFGDGTRLSIL.

The chain is built from TRBV4-3 and TRBJ1-1; TRBD1 might be the D (5 bases). V lost 3 bases and J lost 3, with 20 bases in between. Germline CDR1 and CDR2: LGHNA and YSLEER. There are 17 residues in the CDR3. CDR3 nucleotide sequence: TGCGCCAGCAGCCAGATTTTAAGCCCCCGGGGGGACACTGAAGCTTTCTTT. This encodes CASSQILSPRGDTEAFF.

This rearrangement joins TRBV25-1 to TRBJ2-1; 11 bases agree with TRBD2. CDR3 length: 15 amino acids. V trimming: 7 bases; J trimming: 6 bases; junction bases outside the gene matches: 8. Germline CDR1 is MGHDK and CDR2 is SYGVNS. CDR3 sequence: CASTEGGTSGNEQFF. The CDR3 coding sequence is TGTGCCAGCACCGAGGGGGGGACTAGCGGCAATGAGCAGTTCTTC.

The chain combines TRBV7-2 with TRBJ2-1, with TRBD2 matching 10 bases. J gave up 10 bases and V 1 base, and 7 bases lay outside the gene matches. The germline V gene has CDR1 SGHTA and CDR2 FQGNSA. The CDR3 is 15 residues long. CDR3 sequence reads: CASSLVTSGSREQFF. DNA of the CDR3: TGTGCCAGCAGCTTAGTGACTAGCGGGTCCCGGGAGCAGTTCTTC.